The clone carrying this T cell receptor beta chain showed up just a few times. TCRdb reanalysed the RACE reads using MiXCR and keeps one entry per CDR3 protein. The table shows more than 300,000 distinct CDR3 sequences, with 4.5% to 7% occurring only once. Time point meaning: pre-sensitization, week 0. Regarding treatment: therapeutic diphenylcyclopropenone sensitization with weekly scalp DPC. This entry is derived from a study of human T cells and chemical hapten exposure. Study-wide context: TCR yields differed between samples (mainly from small differences in pooled library volume).

The sample consisted of whole blood, taken in connection with sensitization to the hapten diphenylcyclopropenone (DPC). The clonotype originates from a woman under 30 with alopecia areata. Some clones in this sample may be carry-over from other donors' samples.

CDR3 in amino acids: CASGLKVSRGNYGYTF. The CDR3 DNA reads TGTGCTAGTGGTTTGAAAGTCAGTCGTGGCAACTATGGCTACACCTTC. The chain combines TRBV12-5 with TRBJ1-2; D not certain. Per the germline V gene, CDR1 is LGHNT and CDR2 is FRNRAP. Trimming left V 2 bases short and J 2 bases short, with 15 bases between. This CDR3 is 16 amino acids long.